The next 27 T cell receptor beta chains were all read from a single sample in a study of early T cells in non-severe SARS-CoV-2 infection (dated by TCRdb to the early 2020s). Libraries were constructed by 5' RACE. The data were produced on a NextSeq 500. TCRdb reworked the public reads: Q25 trimming with fastp, MiXCR clone assembly, productive beta chains retained. Identical CDR3 proteins give one entry, which carries the most common genes and DNA. Here the sample has fewer than 35,000 distinct CDR3 sequences; around 6% occur a single time. The top ten hold roughly 13% of the sample. Material for sequencing was whole blood. The receptors derive from an adult who was a healthcare worker with PCR-confirmed SARS-CoV-2 infection or an uninfected control (not recorded which).

Many counts were recorded for this clonotype. V is TRBV13 and J is TRBJ1-2; 7 bases agree with TRBD1. With 7 bases clipped from V and 1 base from J, the junction kept 9 bases outside the gene matches. There are 15 residues in the CDR3. Germline V gene sequence: CDR1 PRHDT, CDR2 FYEKMQ (reference sequence). The CDR3 DNA follows: TGTGCCAGCAACCCCGGGACAGTGATTAACTATGGCTACACCTTC. Encoded protein: CASNPGTVINYGYTF.

A note on this clonotype: A much larger clone sits a single nucleotide away, making a read error possible. The chain uses TRBV2 and TRBJ2-7; weak D call: TRBD2 (6 bases). CDR3 length: 14 amino acids. Germline CDR1 is SNHLY and CDR2 is FYNNEI. As DNA, the CDR3 is TGTGCCAGCAGTGAATGGAGGGGCCCCTACGAGCAGTGCTTC. It specifies CASSEWRGPYEQCF.

This clonotype was detected a few times. V usage is TRBV7-8 and J usage is TRBJ1-1; TRBD1 matches 8 bases. The CDR3 extends over 15 amino acids. V lost 4 bases, J lost 8 bases, and 12 bases stayed unmatched. The V gene's germline CDR1 is SGHVS and CDR2 FQNEAQ. CDR3: CASSSGQGNFPEAFF. CDR3 bases: TGTGCCAGCAGCTCAGGACAGGGTAACTTTCCCGAAGCTTTCTTT. Drawing the rest from reference TRBV7-8 and TRBJ1-1, the complete variable domain is GAGVSQSPRYKVAKRGQDVALRCDPISGHVSLFWYQQALGQGPEFLTYFQNEAQLDKSGLPSDRFFAERPEGSVSTLKIQRTQQEDSAVYLCASSSGQGNFPEAFFGQGTRLTVV.

This clonotype was detected many times. The V call is TRBV5-4, the J call TRBJ2-3; D gene uncertain. Germline CDR1 reads SGHNT; CDR2 reads YYREEE (reference sequence). The CDR3 has 12 amino acids. Trimming pared 4 bases from V and 0 bases from J, leaving 3 bases between. The CDR3 sequence: CASSGSTDTQYF. CDR3 DNA sequence: TGTGCCAGCAGCGGAAGCACAGATACGCAGTATTTT.

This clonotype was counted a few times. The rearrangement uses TRBV7-6 and TRBJ2-3; 7 positions match TRBD1. The junction had 4 bases not matched to a gene; V was cut back by 5 bases and J by 2 bases. Germline CDR1 and CDR2: SGHVS and FNYEAQ. There are 14 residues in the CDR3. In nucleotides, the CDR3 is TGTGCCAGCAGCCCTACAGGGGACACAGATACGCAGTATTTT. Amino acids: CASSPTGDTDTQYF.

This clonotype came up many times. The rearrangement joins TRBV5-5 to TRBJ1-1, with TRBD1 as a possible D gene (6 bases). This CDR3 comprises 15 residues. V was clipped by 3 bases and J by 8 bases, with 20 bases between them. The germline V gene encodes CDR1 SGHKS and CDR2 YYEKEE (reference sequence). CDR3 region: CASSWSPGGSVEAFF. For the CDR3, the DNA is TGTGCCAGCAGCTGGTCCCCGGGGGGCAGTGTGGAAGCTTTCTTT.

This clonotype appeared many times. The V call is TRBV20-1, the J call TRBJ1-1; TRBD1 matches 11 bases. The J segment lost 5 bases and the V segment lost 5 bases, leaving 7 bases of the junction unmatched. CDR1 is DFQATT and CDR2 is SNEGSKA in the germline V gene (reference sequence). The CDR3 length is 14 residues. The CDR3 coding sequence is TGCAGTGCTTCCCGAGGACAGGGGGCGACTGAAGCTTTCTTT. It encodes CSASRGQGATEAFF.

This clonotype came up many times. The J gene is TRBJ2-7, the V gene TRBV27; 7 bases line up with TRBD2. Germline CDR1 MNHEY, CDR2 SMNVEV (reference sequence). This CDR3 has 13 amino acids. V was clipped by 3 bases and J by 4 bases; unmatched bases: 3. This chain's CDR3 is CASSFGGFYEQYF. The CDR3 DNA reads as TGTGCCAGCAGTTTCGGGGGGTTTTACGAGCAGTACTTC.

This clonotype was found many times. The V gene is TRBV5-1, the J gene TRBJ2-3; 9 bases match TRBD1. In germline, CDR1 is SGHRS, CDR2 YFSETQ. The CDR3 has 16 residues. The V gene end was trimmed by 2 bases and the J gene end by 6 bases; junction bases not matched to a gene: 10. CDR3 nucleotides: TGCGCCAGCAGCTTTGTGGGGGACAGGGCGCGTGATACGCAGTATTTT. Translation gives CASSFVGDRARDTQYF. The variable domain in full, with the rest retrieved from reference TRBV5-1 and TRBJ2-3, is KAGVTQTPRYLIKTRGQQVTLSCSPISGHRSVSWYQQTPGQGLQFLFEYFSETQRNKGNFPGRFSGRQFSNSRSEMNVSTLELGDSALYLCASSFVGDRARDTQYFGPGTRLTVL.

This clonotype was detected a few times. The rearrangement joins TRBV5-1 to TRBJ1-5; a possible D gene is TRBD1 (6 bases). There are 15 residues in the CDR3. The V gene's germline CDR1 is SGHRS and CDR2 YFSETQ. Trimming pared 0 bases from V and 7 bases from J, leaving 14 bases between. CDR3 sequence reads: CASSLDSGGGQPQHF. CDR3 nucleotides: TGCGCCAGCAGCTTGGATTCCGGGGGCGGGCAGCCCCAGCATTTT.

This clonotype came up many times. This chain joins TRBV9 and TRBJ2-2; D is unresolved. Trimming took 0 bases from V and 5 from J, leaving 11 bases between them. Looked up from germline, CDR1 is SGDLS and CDR2 is YYNGEE. The CDR3 spans 15 residues. This CDR3 reads CASSVVAGETGELFF. The CDR3 DNA is TGTGCCAGCAGCGTAGTGGCAGGCGAGACCGGGGAGCTGTTTTTT.

This rearrangement joins TRBV6-5 to TRBJ1-4; D gene unclear. CDR3 length equals 15 residues. Trimming cost V 0 bases and J 4 bases, with 9 bases left between them. Germline CDR1 and CDR2: MNHEY and SVGAGI. CDR3 residues: CASSYSSGSNEKLFF. Here the CDR3 DNA reads TGTGCCAGCAGTTACTCGTCTGGAAGTAATGAAAAACTGTTTTTT.

This rearrangement joins TRBV28 to TRBJ2-5, with 11 bases matching TRBD2. The CDR3 extends over 18 amino acids. Germline V gene sequence: CDR1 MDHEN, CDR2 SYDVKM. The ends lost 6 bases at V and 2 bases at J; junction bases unmatched: 14. DNA for the CDR3: TGTGCCAGCAGCCTCATTCCGGGACTAGCGGATCTTCAAGAGACCCAGTACTTC. Protein product: CASSLIPGLADLQETQYF.

This clonotype was detected only once. This sequence may be a read error, since a much larger clone differs from it by one base. The V call is TRBV7-8, the J call TRBJ2-2, with D maybe TRBD1 (6 bases). This CDR3 region has 14 residues. Germline loops: CDR1 SGHVS, CDR2 FQNEAQ. Trimming cost V 5 bases and J 4 bases, with 11 bases left between them. This CDR3 is CASSQQGATGELFF. The CDR3 DNA sequence: TGTGCCAGCAGCCAACAGGGAGCCACCGGGGAGCTGTTTTTT. The variable domain in full, with the rest retrieved from reference TRBV7-8 and TRBJ2-2, is GAGVSQSPRYKVAKRGQDVALRCDPISGHVSLFWYQQALGQGPEFLTYFQNEAQLDKSGLPSDRFFAERPEGSVSTLKIQRTQQEDSAVYLCASSQQGATGELFFGEGSRLTVL.

This clonotype was seen ten or more times. The V and J genes are TRBV7-2 and TRBJ1-5; no firm D call. The CDR3 is 15 residues long. V lost 5 bases and J lost 6, with 17 bases in between. Germline CDR1 SGHTA, CDR2 FQGNSA. DNA for the CDR3: TGTGCCAGCAGCAACCCTGGGCCCGCAGGTCAGCCCCAGCATTTT. Protein: CASSNPGPAGQPQHF.

The genes are TRBV5-5 and TRBJ1-1, with D maybe TRBD1 (5 bases). Germline CDR1 SGHKS, CDR2 YYEKEE (reference sequence). Trimming cost V 0 bases and J 1 base, with 16 bases left between them. The length of the CDR3 is 17 residues. CDR3 nucleotides: TGTGCCAGCAGCTTGGCCCCGTCGGTGACAGCGAACACTGAAGCTTTCTTT. Translating it yields CASSLAPSVTANTEAFF.

The sample holds many counts of this clonotype. The gene calls are TRBV6-2 or TRBV6-3 and TRBJ1-1; D uncertain. Per germline, CDR1 MNHEY and CDR2 SVGEGT. Trimming pared 4 bases from V and 5 bases from J, leaving 14 bases between. The CDR3 contains 14 residues. CDR3 DNA sequence: TGTGCCAGCAGTTCCATATTGGGAGGAACTGAAGCTTTCTTT. Residues: CASSSILGGTEAFF.

This rearrangement joins TRBV20-1 to TRBJ1-1; weak D call: TRBD1 (5 bases). V was pared by 3 bases and J by 7 bases, with 12 bases between. CDR3 length equals 12 residues. Germline V gene lookup returns CDR1 DFQATT and CDR2 SNEGSKA (reference sequence). The CDR3 here is CSASPGGVEAFF. The CDR3 DNA reads TGCAGTGCTAGTCCGGGGGGAGTTGAAGCTTTCTTT.

This clonotype has a count of ten or more. The V gene is TRBV24-1, the J gene TRBJ1-2, with TRBD1 as a possible D gene (5 bases). Trimming removed 4 bases from V and 4 bases from J, with 12 bases in between. The CDR3 has 14 residues. CDR1 and CDR2 from the germline V gene are KGHDR and SFDVKD. CDR3 region: CATSEPDRTYGYTF. In DNA form, the CDR3 reads TGTGCCACCAGTGAGCCCGACAGAACCTATGGCTACACCTTC.

Only a few counts were recorded for this clonotype. The chain couples TRBV18 to TRBJ2-7; D is ambiguous. The CDR3 consists of 15 residues. CDR1 is KGHSH, CDR2 LQKENI, per germline. Trimming removed 2 bases from V and 3 bases from J, with 14 bases in between. The CDR3, as DNA: TGTGCCAGCTCACCAATTAAACAAATTTTCTACGAGCAGTACTTC. Translation gives CASSPIKQIFYEQYF.

The sample holds many counts of this clonotype. The V and J genes are TRBV6-1 and TRBJ2-1; D possibly uses TRBD1 or TRBD2 (5 bases each). The CDR3 has 11 residues. Germline CDR1 reads MNHNS; CDR2 reads SASEGT. The germline V and J ends were trimmed by 5 bases and 16 bases, with 15 bases remaining between them. The CDR3: CASSSGTIRFF. Written as DNA, the CDR3 is TGTGCCAGCAGTTCCGGGACGATAAGATTCTTC.

The rearrangement joins TRBV4-2 to TRBJ2-7; 9 bases fit TRBD2. Germline CDR1 reads LGHNA; CDR2 reads YNFKEQ. V lost 0 bases and J lost 0; bases outside the gene matches: 3. The CDR3 is made up of 16 amino acids. CDR3: CASSQESSGGSYEQYF. CDR3 nucleotide sequence: TGTGCCAGCAGCCAAGAAAGTAGCGGGGGCTCCTACGAGCAGTACTTC.

The chain joins TRBV29-1 to TRBJ2-7, with TRBD1 matching 9 bases. Losses at the gene ends were 6 bases for V and 3 bases for J; bases not matched to a gene: 6. The V gene's germline CDR1 is SQVTM and CDR2 ANQGSEA. The CDR3 has 13 residues. CDR3 in amino acids: CSVWTGADYEQYF. CDR3 nucleotide sequence: TGCAGCGTATGGACAGGGGCGGACTACGAGCAGTACTTC.

This clonotype was observed many times. The chain couples TRBV19 to TRBJ2-7; D uncertain. Germline V gives CDR1 LNHDA, CDR2 SQIVND (reference sequence). Trimming removed 5 bases from V and 0 bases from J, with 11 bases in between. There are 14 residues in the CDR3. The CDR3 protein is CASSSSASSYEQYF. The CDR3 DNA follows: TGTGCCAGTAGTTCGTCAGCATCCTCCTACGAGCAGTACTTC.

This clonotype was counted a few times. The chain is built from TRBV18 and TRBJ2-7, with D perhaps matching TRBD1 (6 bases). The CDR3 totals 16 residues. V lost 2 bases and J 0 bases, leaving 14 bases between the germline ends. From germline, CDR1 is KGHSH and CDR2 LQKENI. The DNA for the CDR3 is TGTGCCAGCTCACCATTCCGGGACACCTTCTCCTACGAGCAGTACTTC. Its translation is CASSPFRDTFSYEQYF.

This clonotype was counted ten times or more. The CDR3 DNA reads TGTGCCAGCAGGCGGGGCGGGCGCACAGATACGCAGTATTTT. Amino acids: CASRRGGRTDTQYF. This sequence joins TRBV6-5 and TRBJ2-3; weak D call: TRBD2 (6 bases). V was cut by 6 bases and J by 1 base, with 11 bases left in between. This CDR3 comprises 14 residues. Germline V gene lookup returns CDR1 MNHEY and CDR2 SVGAGI.

The chain joins TRBV6-6 to TRBJ1-6; 9 bases fit TRBD1. Germline CDR1 and CDR2: MNHNY and SVGAGI (reference sequence). V lost 4 bases to trimming and J lost 8 bases; unmatched junction nucleotides: 6. The CDR3 contains 15 residues. CDR3 sequence reads: CASSSPRTGDSPLHF. The CDR3, as DNA: TGTGCCAGCAGTTCTCCCAGGACAGGGGATTCACCCCTCCACTTT.